Listed here are 3 T cell receptor beta chains from one sample, sequenced in a study of OX40 agonist ivuxolimab in advanced cancers. Assay: immunoSEQ multiplex PCR; the TCRdb copy retains only in-frame clones and omits some. The data show about 77,000 clones, 80% to 90% seen once. Specimen: CD4+ or CD8+ T cells sorted from blood, collected in a trial of the OX40 agonist ivuxolimab. The source is an adult with an advanced solid tumor such as melanoma, head and neck, liver or kidney cancer.

Here the CDR3 DNA reads TGTGCTTATCGATTAGTAGACAGGGAGTATGGCTACACCTTC. It encodes CAYRLVDREYGYTF. The chain carries TRBV30 and TRBJ1-2; 7 bases fit TRBD1. The CDR3 consists of 14 residues. Germline CDR1 and CDR2: GTSNPN and SVGIG (reference sequence).

The CDR3 region is CASSLEGGRDEKLFF. CDR3 bases: TGTGCCAGCAGCTTAGAGGGCGGAAGGGATGAAAAACTGTTTTTT. The chain has TRBV7-7 and TRBJ1-4; the D is unclear. The length of the CDR3 is 15 residues. The germline CDR1 and CDR2 sequences are SSHAT and FNYEAQ (reference sequence). V lost 1 base, J lost 6 bases, and 12 bases lay in between.

The chain combines TRBV6-5 with TRBJ1-4; D is unclear. This CDR3 region has 15 residues. V was clipped by 6 bases and J by 4 bases, with 15 bases between them. Germline-derived CDR1 and CDR2 are MNHEY and SVGAGI. The CDR3 sequence: CASRDTGALNEKLFF. CDR3 in DNA: TGTGCCAGCAGGGATACGGGAGCGCTTAATGAAAAACTGTTTTTT.